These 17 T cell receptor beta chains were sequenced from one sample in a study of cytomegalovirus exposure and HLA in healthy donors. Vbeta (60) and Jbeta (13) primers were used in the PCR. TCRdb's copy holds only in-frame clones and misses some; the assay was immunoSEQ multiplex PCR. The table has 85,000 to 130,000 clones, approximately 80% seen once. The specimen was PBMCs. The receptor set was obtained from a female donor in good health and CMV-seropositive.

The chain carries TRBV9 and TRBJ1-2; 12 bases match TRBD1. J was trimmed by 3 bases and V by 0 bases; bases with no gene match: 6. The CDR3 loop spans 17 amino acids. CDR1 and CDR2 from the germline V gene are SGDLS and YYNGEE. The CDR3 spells CASSVDFGTGGDYGYTF. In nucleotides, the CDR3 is TGTGCCAGCAGCGTAGACTTCGGGACAGGGGGCGACTATGGCTACACCTTC. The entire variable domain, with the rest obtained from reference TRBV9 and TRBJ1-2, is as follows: DSGVTQTPKHLITATGQRVTLRCSPRSGDLSVYWYQQSLDQGLQFLIQYYNGEERAKGNILERFSAQQFPDLHSELNLSSLELGDSALYFCASSVDFGTGGDYGYTFGSGTRLTVV.

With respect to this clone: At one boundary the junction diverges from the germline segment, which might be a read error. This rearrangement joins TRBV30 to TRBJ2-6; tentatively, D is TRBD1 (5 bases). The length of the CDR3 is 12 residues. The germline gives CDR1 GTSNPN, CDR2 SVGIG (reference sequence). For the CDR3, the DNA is TGTGCCGCCTCCCCTGGGGCCAACGGCCTGACTTTC. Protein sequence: CAASPGANGLTF.

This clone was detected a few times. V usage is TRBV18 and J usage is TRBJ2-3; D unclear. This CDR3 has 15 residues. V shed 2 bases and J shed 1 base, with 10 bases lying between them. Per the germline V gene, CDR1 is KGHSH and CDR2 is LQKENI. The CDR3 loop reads CASSPSDSRTDTQYF. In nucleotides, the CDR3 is TGTGCCAGCTCACCATCGGATAGCCGCACAGATACGCAGTATTTT.

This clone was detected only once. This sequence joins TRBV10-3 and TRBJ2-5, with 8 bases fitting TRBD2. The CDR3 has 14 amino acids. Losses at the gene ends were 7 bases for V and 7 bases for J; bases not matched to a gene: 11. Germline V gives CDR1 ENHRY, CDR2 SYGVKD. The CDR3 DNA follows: TGTGCCATCACCCCGGATAGCGGGGTATCGACCCAGTACTTC. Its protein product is CAITPDSGVSTQYF.

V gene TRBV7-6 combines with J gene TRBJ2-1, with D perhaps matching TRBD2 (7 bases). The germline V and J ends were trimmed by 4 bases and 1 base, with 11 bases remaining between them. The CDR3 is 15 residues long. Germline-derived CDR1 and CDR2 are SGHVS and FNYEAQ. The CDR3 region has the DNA TGTGCCAGCAGCTCGGGGGGCAGGTCCTACAATGAGCAGTTCTTC. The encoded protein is CASSSGGRSYNEQFF.

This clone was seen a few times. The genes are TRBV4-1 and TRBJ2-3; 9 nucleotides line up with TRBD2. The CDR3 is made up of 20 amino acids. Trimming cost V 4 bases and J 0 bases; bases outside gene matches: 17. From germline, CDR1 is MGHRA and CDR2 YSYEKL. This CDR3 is CASSRVERRGGLTSTDTQYF. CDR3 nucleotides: TGCGCCAGCAGCCGAGTGGAGCGGCGGGGGGGTCTCACTAGCACAGATACGCAGTATTTT.

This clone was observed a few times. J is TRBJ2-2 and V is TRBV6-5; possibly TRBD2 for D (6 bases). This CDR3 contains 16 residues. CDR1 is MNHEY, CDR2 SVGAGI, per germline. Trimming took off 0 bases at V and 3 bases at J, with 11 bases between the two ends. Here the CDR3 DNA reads TGTGCCAGCAGTTACTCGGCCCGGGAGCACACCGGGGAGCTGTTTTTT. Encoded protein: CASSYSAREHTGELFF.

The CDR3 sequence: CASSPDSGGAYEQYF. CDR3 coding DNA: TGTGCCAGCAGCCCGGATAGCGGGGGGGCCTACGAGCAGTACTTC. This chain joins TRBV7-8 and TRBJ2-7; TRBD2 aligns across 11 bases. From germline, CDR1 is SGHVS and CDR2 FQNEAQ. With 5 bases clipped from V and 2 bases from J, the junction kept 5 bases outside the gene matches. The CDR3 has 15 amino acids.

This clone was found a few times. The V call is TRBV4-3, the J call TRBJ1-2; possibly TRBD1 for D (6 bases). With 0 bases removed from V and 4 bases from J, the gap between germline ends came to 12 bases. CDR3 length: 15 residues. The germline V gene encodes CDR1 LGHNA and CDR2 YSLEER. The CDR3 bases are TGCGCCAGCAGCCAAGAATCCCGGGACACCTATGGCTACACCTTC. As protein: CASSQESRDTYGYTF.

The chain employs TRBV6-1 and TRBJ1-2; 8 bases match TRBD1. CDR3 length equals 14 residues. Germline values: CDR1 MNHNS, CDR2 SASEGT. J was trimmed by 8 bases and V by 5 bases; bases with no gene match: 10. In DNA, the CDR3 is TGTGCCAGCAGTAAATCGGGACAGGCTCGCGGCTACACCTTC. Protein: CASSKSGQARGYTF.

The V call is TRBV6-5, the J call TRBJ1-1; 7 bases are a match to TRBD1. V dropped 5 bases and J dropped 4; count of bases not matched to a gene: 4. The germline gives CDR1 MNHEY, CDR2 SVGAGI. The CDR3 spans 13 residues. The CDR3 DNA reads TGTGCCAGCAGTCCGGGACAGCTCACTGAAGCTTTCTTT. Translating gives CASSPGQLTEAFF.

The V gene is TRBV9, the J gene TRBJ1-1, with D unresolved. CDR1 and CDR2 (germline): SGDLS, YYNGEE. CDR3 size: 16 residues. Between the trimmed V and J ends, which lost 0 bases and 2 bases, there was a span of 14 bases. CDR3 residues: CASSVASGGGNTEAFF. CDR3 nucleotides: TGTGCCAGCAGCGTAGCGTCGGGAGGCGGCAACACTGAAGCTTTCTTT.

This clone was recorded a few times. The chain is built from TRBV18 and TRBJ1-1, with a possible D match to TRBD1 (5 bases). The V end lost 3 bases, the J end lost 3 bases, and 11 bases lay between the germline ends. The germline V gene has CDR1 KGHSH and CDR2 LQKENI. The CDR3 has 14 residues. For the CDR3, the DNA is TGTGCCAGCTCACCGGGAGGGGTCGACACTGAAGCTTTCTTT. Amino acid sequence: CASSPGGVDTEAFF.

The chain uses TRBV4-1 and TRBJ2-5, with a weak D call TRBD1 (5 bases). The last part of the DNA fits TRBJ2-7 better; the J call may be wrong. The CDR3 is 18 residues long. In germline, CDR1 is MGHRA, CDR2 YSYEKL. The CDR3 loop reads CASSHDKGKAGVSYEQYF. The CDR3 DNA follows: TGCGCCAGCAGCCATGATAAGGGGAAGGCAGGCGTCTCCTACGAGCAGTACTTC.

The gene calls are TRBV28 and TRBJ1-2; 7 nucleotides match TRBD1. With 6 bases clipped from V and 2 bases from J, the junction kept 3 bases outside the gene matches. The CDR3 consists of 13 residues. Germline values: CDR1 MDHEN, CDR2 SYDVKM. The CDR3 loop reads CASSTTGNYGYTF. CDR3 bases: TGTGCCAGCAGCACGACAGGGAACTATGGCTACACCTTC.

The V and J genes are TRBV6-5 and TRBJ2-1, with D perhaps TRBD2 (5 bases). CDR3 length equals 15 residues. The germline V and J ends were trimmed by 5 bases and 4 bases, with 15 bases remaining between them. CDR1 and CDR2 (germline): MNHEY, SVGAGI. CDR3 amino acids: CASSTGYDLYNEQFF. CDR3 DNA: TGTGCCAGCAGTACGGGGTACGATCTTTACAATGAGCAGTTCTTC.

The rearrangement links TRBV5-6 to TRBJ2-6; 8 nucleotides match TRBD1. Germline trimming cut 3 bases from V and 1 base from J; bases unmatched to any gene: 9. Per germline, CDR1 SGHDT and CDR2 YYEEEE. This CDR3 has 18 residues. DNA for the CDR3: TGTGCCAGCAGCTGGGGACAGGACGTTACGTCTGGGGCCAACGTCCTGACTTTC. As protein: CASSWGQDVTSGANVLTF.